Presented here are 7 T cell receptor beta chains from one specimen sequenced in a study of T cells in Graves' hyperthyroidism and ophthalmopathy. TCR beta CDR3 regions were amplified from RNA. A first-round RT-PCR of the TCR CDR3 used the HTBI primer set. TCRdb re-analysed the multiplex PCR reads in MiXCR, keeping a single row per CDR3 protein. The repertoire holds 500,000 or so distinct CDR3 sequences, with about 15% as singletons. Sample: blood. The receptor source for this set is a young woman with Graves' ophthalmopathy.

The chain uses TRBV19 and TRBJ1-5, with D possibly matching TRBD1 (5 bases). V dropped 7 bases and J dropped 7 bases, with 23 bases sitting between them. CDR3 size: 16 residues. CDR1 is LNHDA, CDR2 SQIVND, per germline (reference sequence). This CDR3 reads CASKVRIRAGHQPQHF. The DNA of the CDR3 is TGTGCCAGTAAAGTAAGAATTAGGGCAGGGCACCAGCCCCAGCATTTT. Supplemented by reference TRBV19 and TRBJ1-5, the full variable domain reads DGGITQSPKYLFRKEGQNVTLSCEQNLNHDAMYWYRQDPGQGLRLIYYSQIVNDFQKGDIAEGYSVSREKKESFPLTVTSAQKNPTAFYLCASKVRIRAGHQPQHFGDGTRLSIL.

In its sample, this clonotype was seen many times. The chain uses TRBV3-1 and TRBJ1-5; 7 nucleotides match TRBD1. This CDR3 is 15 amino acids long. Germline V gives CDR1 LGHDT, CDR2 YNNKEL (reference sequence). The V and J ends lost 1 base and 2 bases, in that order; junction bases with no gene match: 2. The CDR3 DNA is TGTGCCAGCAGCCAAGGGAGGGGGCGCAATCAGCCCCAGCATTTT. This sequence encodes CASSQGRGRNQPQHF.

V is TRBV30 and J is TRBJ2-1; D uncertain. Germline CDR1 GTSNPN, CDR2 SVGIG (reference sequence). The CDR3 is made up of 12 amino acids. V was shortened by 1 base and J by 15 bases, with 16 bases between the two germline ends. CDR3 nucleotide sequence: TGTGCCTGGAGTGCCGAGCAGGTTTCGCTGTTCTTC. This sequence encodes CAWSAEQVSLFF.

The chain is built from TRBV13 and TRBJ2-1; D remains ambiguous. Germline-derived CDR1 and CDR2 are PRHDT and FYEKMQ (reference sequence). CDR3 length: 18 residues. Trimming left V 6 bases short and J 4 bases short, with 25 bases between. The CDR3 reads CASSYSISSTGRYNEQFF. The CDR3 DNA reads TGTGCCAGCAGTTACTCGATCAGTTCGACCGGACGGTACAATGAGCAGTTCTTC.

This clonotype was picked up a small number of times. The chain combines TRBV6-2 or TRBV6-3 with TRBJ2-3; 9 nucleotides match TRBD2. The CDR3 extends over 14 amino acids. Germline trimming cut 5 bases from V and 5 bases from J; bases unmatched to any gene: 5. CDR1 and CDR2 from the germline V gene are MNHEY and SVGEGT. CDR3 amino acids: CASSKSGGIDTQYF. CDR3 in DNA: TGTGCCAGCAGTAAAAGCGGGGGGATAGATACGCAGTATTTT.

This clonotype was seen repeatedly, ten times or more. This chain links TRBV7-2 with TRBJ1-1; D may be TRBD1 (6 bases). Germline V CDR1 and CDR2: SGHTA, FQGNSA. The CDR3 extends over 14 amino acids. Trimming removed 5 bases from V and 4 bases from J, with 14 bases in between. For the CDR3, the DNA is TGTGCCAGCAGCCACGCAGGGGTAGGCACTGAAGCTTTCTTT. Its protein product is CASSHAGVGTEAFF.

This clonotype was detected ten times or more. The CDR3 is CASRTIGGRADTQYF. CDR3 DNA sequence: TGTGCCAGCAGGACTATTGGGGGTCGCGCAGATACGCAGTATTTT. The V and J genes are TRBV7-8 and TRBJ2-3; D may match TRBD1 or TRBD2 (5 bases each). The CDR3 contains 15 residues. The germline CDR1 and CDR2 sequences are SGHVS and FQNEAQ. V gave up 6 bases and J gave up 4 bases, with 17 bases separating them.